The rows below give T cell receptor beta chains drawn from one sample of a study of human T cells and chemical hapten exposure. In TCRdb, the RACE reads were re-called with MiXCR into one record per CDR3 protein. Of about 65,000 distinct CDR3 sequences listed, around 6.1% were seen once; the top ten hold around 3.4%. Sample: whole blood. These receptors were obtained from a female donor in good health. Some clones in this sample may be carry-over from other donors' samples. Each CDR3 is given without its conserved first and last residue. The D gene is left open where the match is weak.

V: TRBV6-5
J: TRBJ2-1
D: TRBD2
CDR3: ASSRTSGNYNEQF

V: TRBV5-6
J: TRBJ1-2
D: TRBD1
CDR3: ASSSGTGSYGYT

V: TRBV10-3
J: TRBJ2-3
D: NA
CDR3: AIGMADTQY

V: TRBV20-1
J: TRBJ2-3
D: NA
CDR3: SASDVSTDTQY

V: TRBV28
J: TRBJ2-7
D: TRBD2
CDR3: ASSFIAGGYEQY

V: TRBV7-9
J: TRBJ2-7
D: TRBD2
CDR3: ASSRSGSSYEQY

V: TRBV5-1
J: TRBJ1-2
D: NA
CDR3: ASTKDRNYGYT

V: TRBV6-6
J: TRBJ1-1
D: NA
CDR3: ASNQGQWDTEAF

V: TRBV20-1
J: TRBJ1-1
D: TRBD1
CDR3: SARQGVFGTEAF

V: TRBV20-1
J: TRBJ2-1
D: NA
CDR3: SARDRAELPEQF

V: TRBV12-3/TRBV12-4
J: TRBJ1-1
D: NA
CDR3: ASTMTQSNTEAF

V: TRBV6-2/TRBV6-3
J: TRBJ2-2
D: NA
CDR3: ASDGGAEDWTGELF

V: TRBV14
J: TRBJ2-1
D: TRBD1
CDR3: ASSQTIPGTGTF

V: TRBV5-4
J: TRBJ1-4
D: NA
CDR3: ASSSDRTTNEKLF

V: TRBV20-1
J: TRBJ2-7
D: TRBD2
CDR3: SASGKLAGTYEQY

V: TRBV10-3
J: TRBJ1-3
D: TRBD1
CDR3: AITQGTGDARGNTIY

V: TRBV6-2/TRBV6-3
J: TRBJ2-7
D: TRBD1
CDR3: ASSLGQPYEQY

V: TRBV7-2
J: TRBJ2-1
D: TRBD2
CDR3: ASSFYAGTSDYNEQF

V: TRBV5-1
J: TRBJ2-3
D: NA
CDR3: ASSLVPSAPSTDTQY

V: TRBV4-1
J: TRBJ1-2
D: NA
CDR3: ASSQETGSGYT